The present T cell receptor beta chain was sequenced within a study of T cells after yellow fever vaccination (dated 2019 in TCRdb). Background on the whole study: Libraries from fractions with low cell numbers were prepared with the SMART-Seq v4 Ultra Low Input RNA kit. To follow T-cell clones before and after both primary and booster YFV17D yellow fever vaccination, bulk TCR alpha and beta repertoires underwent longitudinal sequencing. Two healthy male donors, one aged 18 to 29 and one aged 30 to 40 years, were included in the cohort. Bulk PBMC replicates and cell subsets were isolated from blood drawn at multiple timepoints before and after both primary and secondary immunization.

Trimming costs V 1 base and J 11 bases, and their ends lie 21 bases apart. The CDR3 runs 16 amino acids, cysteine and phenylalanine included. Only the CDR3 DNA is retained, 48 bases long and in frame from the first base. CDR1 is given as SGHVS and CDR2 as FQNEAQ, both from the germline V gene. The treatment or condition label, as the study defines it: live attenuated yellow fever vaccine strain. At each blood-draw timepoint, two biological replicates of bulk PBMCs were obtained. PBMCs were isolated from peripheral blood using a standard Ficoll-Paque protocol. RNA was extracted with TriZol from bulk PBMCs, CD4 and CD8 fractions, and dextramer-positive and dextramer-negative fractions. Reads for this sample came from an Illumina NovaSeq 6000. TCR cDNA was made using 5'RACE template switching, a step that added a universal primer site and unique molecular identifiers. cDNA synthesis was primed from both the TCR alpha and TCR beta constant segments. Library amplification used two PCR steps, and the second PCR step added sample barcodes and sequencing adapters. Sequencing of libraries was done on Illumina HiSeq 2500 (2x100 bp) or NovaSeq (2x150 bp). In the original analysis: Demultiplexing of reads and collapsing into UMI consensus sequences were performed with MIGEC, and V(D)J alignment was carried out with MiXCR. Vaccine-responding clonotypes were defined with edgeR using replicate PBMC samples, requiring FDR below 0.01 and a log2 fold change above 5 up to day 15. Each bulk clonotype was labeled CD4 or CD8 based on which sequenced repertoire, CD4 or CD8, contained the clonotype at higher abundance. The raw public reads went through TCRdb reprocessing: fastp at Q25, MiXCR clone calling, in-frame beta chains kept. Here each entry gathers all rows of one CDR3 protein and keeps the most common genes and DNA. The V and J calls were determined by TCRdb, not by the authors. Here the sample has 230,000 or so distinct CDR3 sequences; about 3.5% occur a single time. The ten largest clones add up to about 20% of the sample.

This clonotype was counted ten times or more. It has no known antigen specificity. Within one base of it there is no much larger clone, and no base qualities were kept. The paper's findings and limits, for the study overall: Computational filtering was needed because FACS-sorted repertoires could contain abundant contaminating clonotypes from the bulk population. A small fraction of clonotypes showed up in both the CD4 and CD8 compartments, probably as a result of convergent recombination. The secondary T-cell response was found to be weaker but faster than the primary response, with a peak reached on day 5 rather than on day 15. Because only two donors were included in the study, the extent to which the findings can be generalized is limited. Most clones expanded after primary vaccination (96% of CD4 and roughly 90% of CD8) were re-detected after the booster, suggesting that broad memory maintenance occurred.

This sequence was found in a man aged 18 to 29 who received the YFV17D yellow fever vaccine. The specimen was PBMCs, collected 15 days after the yellow fever booster vaccination. The rearranged segments are TRBV7-8 and TRBJ1-5, with the D gene too uncertain to name. The CDR3 reads as follows: CASSLDNTREIEAQHF. The bases are TGTGCCAGCAGCTTAGACAATACCCGAGAAATTGAAGCCCAGCATTTT.